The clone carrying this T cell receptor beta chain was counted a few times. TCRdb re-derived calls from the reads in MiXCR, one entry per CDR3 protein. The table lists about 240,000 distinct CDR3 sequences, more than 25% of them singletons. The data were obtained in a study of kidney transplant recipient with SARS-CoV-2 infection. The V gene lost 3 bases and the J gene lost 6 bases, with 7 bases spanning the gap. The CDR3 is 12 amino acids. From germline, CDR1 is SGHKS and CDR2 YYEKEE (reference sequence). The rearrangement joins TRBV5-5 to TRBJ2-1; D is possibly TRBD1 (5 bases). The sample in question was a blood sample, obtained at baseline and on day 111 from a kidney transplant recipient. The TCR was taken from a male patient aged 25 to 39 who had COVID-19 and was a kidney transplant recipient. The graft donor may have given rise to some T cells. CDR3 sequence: CASSSDSNEQFF. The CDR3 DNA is TGTGCCAGCAGCTCCGACAGCAATGAGCAGTTCTTC.